The present T cell receptor (beta chain) was sequenced within a study of blood T cell repertoires in COVID-19. Notes on this clone: One end of the junction is discordant with germline, which a read error may explain. This CDR3 is also generated by other DNA sequences in the sample.

The CDR3 is 16 amino acids. Looked up from germline, CDR1 is SGHNT and CDR2 is YYREEE (reference sequence). Per the original data handling: Amplifying reference gene primers gave estimates of nucleated cell counts. The method was immunoSEQ multiplex PCR; TCRdb's version includes in-frame clones alone and lacks a portion of them. V and J calls and clone size follow that table, whereas D and trimming were derived from the DNA. The sample holds approximately 70,000 clones, roughly 88% seen once. Sample: peripheral blood. This TCR derives from a woman in her 70s with acute or convalescent COVID-19. This chain links TRBV5-4 with TRBJ2-2; 9 nucleotides agree with TRBD2. The CDR3 region is CASSLSGRTSAWELFF. In DNA, the CDR3 is TGTGCCAGCAGCTTAAGCGGGAGGACCTCCGCCTGGGAGTTGTTTTTT.